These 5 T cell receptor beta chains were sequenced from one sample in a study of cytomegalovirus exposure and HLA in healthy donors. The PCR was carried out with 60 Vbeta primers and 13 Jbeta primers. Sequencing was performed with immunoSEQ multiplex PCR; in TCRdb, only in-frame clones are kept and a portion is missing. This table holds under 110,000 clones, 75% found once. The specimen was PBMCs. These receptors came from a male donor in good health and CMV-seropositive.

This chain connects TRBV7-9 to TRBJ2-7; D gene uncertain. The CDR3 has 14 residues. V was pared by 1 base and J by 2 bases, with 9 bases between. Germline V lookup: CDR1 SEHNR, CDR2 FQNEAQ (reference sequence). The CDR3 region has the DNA TGTGCCAGCAGCTTAGTGACGGAGACCTACGAGCAGTACTTC. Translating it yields CASSLVTETYEQYF.

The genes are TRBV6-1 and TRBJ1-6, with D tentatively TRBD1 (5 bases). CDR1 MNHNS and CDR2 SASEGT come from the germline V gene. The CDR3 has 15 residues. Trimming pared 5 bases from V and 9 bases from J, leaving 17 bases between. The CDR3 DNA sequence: TGTGCCAGCAGTCCTAAGGGTGCCGGGGGTTCACCCCTCCACTTT. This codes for CASSPKGAGGSPLHF.

Here the CDR3 reads CASSQGRGTGEEKLFF. CDR3 nucleotide sequence: TGCGCCAGCAGCCAAGGGAGGGGGACAGGGGAAGAAAAACTGTTTTTT. The rearrangement joins TRBV4-1 to TRBJ1-4; the match to TRBD1 covers 10 bases. The junction had 7 bases not matched to a gene; V was cut back by 1 base and J by 8 bases. Germline CDR1 reads MGHRA; CDR2 reads YSYEKL. CDR3 size: 16 residues.

CDR3 DNA: TGTGCCAGTAGTCACGGGACTAGCCTCTACAATGAGCAGTTCTTC. It codes for CASSHGTSLYNEQFF. The chain combines TRBV19 with TRBJ2-1; TRBD2 agrees at 9 bases. Germline loops: CDR1 LNHDA, CDR2 SQIVND (reference sequence). This CDR3 is built from 15 residues. With 5 bases clipped from V and 3 bases from J, the junction kept 5 bases outside the gene matches. The full variable domain, in which reference TRBV19 and TRBJ2-1 provide the parts outside the CDR3, is DGGITQSPKYLFRKEGQNVTLSCEQNLNHDAMYWYRQDPGQGLRLIYYSQIVNDFQKGDIAEGYSVSREKKESFPLTVTSAQKNPTAFYLCASSHGTSLYNEQFFGPGTRLTVL.

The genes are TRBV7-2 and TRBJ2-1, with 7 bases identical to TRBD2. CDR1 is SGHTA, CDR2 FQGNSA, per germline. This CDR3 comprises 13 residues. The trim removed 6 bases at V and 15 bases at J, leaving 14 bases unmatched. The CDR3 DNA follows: TGTGCCAGCAGTGTACGGGGGGTGGGGCTCCGGTTCTTC. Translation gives CASSVRGVGLRFF.